Listed here are 19 T cell receptor beta chains from one sample, sequenced in a study of blood T cell repertoires in COVID-19. The protocol was immunoSEQ multiplex PCR, while the TCRdb copy is restricted to in-frame clones and leaves out a portion. This table holds tens of thousands of clones, 85% to 90% found once. The sample comprised peripheral blood. Source of these receptors: a human donor with active COVID-19. The donor label of this sample is uncertain.

This clone showed up just once. The CDR3 protein is CASSPGQGGLAKNIQYF. The CDR3 DNA sequence: TGTGCCAGTAGTCCCGGACAGGGAGGACTAGCCAAAAACATTCAGTACTTC. The chain has TRBV19 and TRBJ2-4; TRBD1 aligns across 8 bases. The CDR3 has 17 amino acids. Germline lookup yields CDR1 LNHDA and CDR2 SQIVND (reference sequence). Trimming took 5 bases from V and 0 from J; bases not matched to a gene: 9.

The chain couples TRBV10-3 to TRBJ2-2, with a possible D match to TRBD1 (5 bases). This CDR3 comprises 16 residues. Trimming took off 8 bases at V and 0 bases at J, with 16 bases between the two ends. Germline V gives CDR1 ENHRY, CDR2 SYGVKD. The CDR3 protein is CAIPRDQGSNTGELFF. For the CDR3, the DNA is TGTGCCATCCCCCGAGATCAGGGCTCGAACACCGGGGAGCTGTTTTTT.

This chain links TRBV20-1 with TRBJ1-2, with no clear D. CDR3 length equals 14 residues. Between the trimmed V and J ends, which lost 3 bases and 3 bases, there was a span of 14 bases. From germline, CDR1 is DFQATT and CDR2 SNEGSKA (reference sequence). CDR3 bases: TGCAGTGCTAGTAACTCGGGGTGGGACTATGGCTACACCTTC. Protein: CSASNSGWDYGYTF.

The chain recombines TRBV7-2 with TRBJ1-5; TRBD1 agrees at 7 bases. CDR1 and CDR2 (germline): SGHTA, FQGNSA. This CDR3 has 14 amino acids. After removal of 1 base from V and 4 bases from J, the junction contained 1 base not matched to a gene. The CDR3, as DNA: TGTGCCAGCAGCTTAGGACAGGGAAATCAGCCCCAGCATTTT. Amino acid sequence: CASSLGQGNQPQHF.

V gene TRBV4-1 combines with J gene TRBJ2-5; 7 bases are a match to TRBD2. Per germline, CDR1 MGHRA and CDR2 YSYEKL. V shed 8 bases and J 5 bases; nucleotides not matched to a gene: 17. This CDR3 region has 16 residues. The CDR3 protein is CASRSPASGPRETQYF. CDR3 coding DNA: TGCGCCAGCCGCAGCCCCGCTAGCGGCCCCCGGGAGACCCAGTACTTC.

This sequence joins TRBV2 and TRBJ2-5; D not certain. Germline CDR1 and CDR2: SNHLY and FYNNEI. The ends were cut back, 8 bases at V and 5 bases at J, with 15 bases in the middle. This CDR3 spans 13 amino acids. CDR3 DNA sequence: TGTGCCAGCCAGGCTGGTGGTTTGGAGACCCAGTACTTC. Residues: CASQAGGLETQYF.

This clone has a single count. The chain carries TRBV7-2 and TRBJ1-4, with D hard to call. V lost 5 bases, J lost 3 bases, and 13 bases lay in between. CDR3 size: 15 residues. Germline CDR1 is SGHTA and CDR2 is FQGNSA. Here the CDR3 reads CASSPAARPNEKLFF. CDR3 in DNA: TGTGCCAGCAGCCCGGCGGCCAGACCTAATGAAAAACTGTTTTTT.

This clone has more than one count but fewer than ten. V usage is TRBV6-2 or TRBV6-3 and J usage is TRBJ1-3; 8 nucleotides line up with TRBD1. Germline V gene lookup returns CDR1 MNHEY and CDR2 SVGEGT. The CDR3 loop spans 13 amino acids. V lost 6 bases, J lost 2 bases, and 0 bases stayed unmatched. CDR3 bases: TGTGCCAGCAGCAGGGGGCCTGGAAACACCATATATTTT. Translated: CASSRGPGNTIYF.

The V gene is TRBV9, the J gene TRBJ1-5; 7 bases are shared with TRBD1. In germline, CDR1 is SGDLS, CDR2 YYNGEE. After removal of 3 bases from V and 5 bases from J, the junction contained 8 bases not matched to a gene. The CDR3 is 15 amino acids. The CDR3 sequence: CASSDGGDSYQPQHF. CDR3 nucleotides: TGTGCCAGCAGCGATGGAGGGGACAGCTATCAGCCCCAGCATTTT.

This clone has more than one count but fewer than ten. The chain couples TRBV10-1 to TRBJ2-2, with 7 bases fitting TRBD2. The trim removed 6 bases at V and 6 bases at J, leaving 7 bases unmatched. The CDR3 has 14 residues. Looked up from germline, CDR1 is WNHNN and CDR2 is SYGVQD (reference sequence). The CDR3: CASRAGAISGELFF. The CDR3 coding sequence is TGCGCCAGCAGGGCGGGAGCTATCTCCGGGGAGCTGTTTTTT.

This rearrangement joins TRBV14 to TRBJ2-3, with D uncertain. Germline CDR1 is SGHDN and CDR2 is FVKESK. V was cut by 3 bases and J by 5 bases, with 15 bases left in between. The CDR3 runs 15 residues. This CDR3 reads CASSQSSARGDTQYF. The CDR3 DNA is TGTGCCAGCAGCCAGTCTTCCGCGAGAGGAGATACGCAGTATTTT.

This chain connects TRBV15 to TRBJ2-1; the match to TRBD2 covers 10 bases. The CDR3 extends over 16 amino acids. Per germline, CDR1 LNHNV and CDR2 YYDKDF (reference sequence). Trimming at V came to 5 bases and at J to 6 bases, leaving 10 bases not matched to a gene. CDR3 region: CATSFSGGLVFNEQFF. CDR3 sequence (DNA): TGTGCCACCAGCTTTAGCGGGGGGTTGGTATTCAATGAGCAGTTCTTC.

The chain uses TRBV29-1 and TRBJ1-6; TRBD1 matches at 10 bases. Germline V gene lookup returns CDR1 SQVTM and CDR2 ANQGSEA. V lost 1 base and J lost 10; bases outside the gene matches: 1. The CDR3 runs 13 residues. The DNA of the CDR3 is TGCAGCGTTGAAGGGACAGGGGGGTCACCCCTCCACTTT. Residues: CSVEGTGGSPLHF.

CDR3 amino acids: CASSQYTDTQYF. DNA for the CDR3: TGCGCCAGCAGCCAGTACACAGATACGCAGTATTTT. The V gene is TRBV5-1, the J gene TRBJ2-3; no clear D. V dropped 4 bases and J dropped 2 bases, with 5 bases sitting between them. Germline lookup yields CDR1 SGHRS and CDR2 YFSETQ. CDR3 length: 12 residues.

The rearrangement links TRBV4-3 to TRBJ1-5; D is unresolved. Germline lookup yields CDR1 LGHNA and CDR2 YSLEER. The V end lost 1 base, the J end lost 0 bases, and 7 bases lay between the germline ends. The CDR3 length is 15 residues. The CDR3 nucleotides are TGCGCCAGCAGCCAAGGGCTGATTAGCAATCAGCCCCAGCATTTT. Its protein is CASSQGLISNQPQHF.

The chain carries TRBV5-1 and TRBJ2-2, with D unclear. Trimming cost V 4 bases and J 7 bases, with 11 bases left between them. Germline V gives CDR1 SGHRS, CDR2 YFSETQ. This CDR3 region has 13 residues. The CDR3 DNA reads TGCGCCAGCAGCCCCGAACTCGGCGGGGAGCTGTTTTTT. Translating it yields CASSPELGGELFF.

The chain recombines TRBV12-5 with TRBJ2-5; 9 positions match TRBD2. The CDR3 runs 14 residues. CDR1 is LGHNT and CDR2 is FRNRAP in the germline V gene. V shed 5 bases, J shed 5 bases, and the junction held 6 bases outside the gene matches. In DNA, the CDR3 is TGTGCTAGTGGTCCCGGACTAGCGAGGGAGACCCAGTACTTC. Protein: CASGPGLARETQYF.

The chain links TRBV11-2 to TRBJ2-7; D unclear. V lost 4 bases to trimming and J lost 3 bases, with 7 bases between them. Germline V gives CDR1 SGHAT, CDR2 FQNNGV. CDR3 size: 12 residues. The CDR3 bases are TGTGCCAGCAGCTCCTTCCTCTACGAGCAGTACTTC. The encoded protein is CASSSFLYEQYF.

This chain links TRBV6-2 or TRBV6-3 with TRBJ2-2, with 8 positions matching TRBD1. J gave up 6 bases and V 5 bases, and 8 bases lay outside the gene matches. CDR3 length: 15 amino acids. Looked up from germline, CDR1 is MNHEY and CDR2 is SVGEGT. The DNA for the CDR3 is TGTGCCAGCAGTCGACAGGGGCTGGTCTCCGGGGAGCTGTTTTTT. This encodes CASSRQGLVSGELFF.